This TCR beta chain is from a study of blood T cell repertoires in COVID-19. Overall study context: Some COVID-19 samples were acute and others convalescent; all came from the United States, Italy and Spain. T cells, B-cell-depleted T cells, or PBMCs supplied cDNA or gDNA.

Per the study methods: Amplifying reference gene primers gave estimates of nucleated cell counts. The assay was immunoSEQ multiplex PCR, and TCRdb's table has in-frame clones only and misses some. That table furnishes V, J and clone size, whereas the DNA furnished D and trimming. This repertoire shows 150,000 to 200,000 clones, roughly 90% found once; its top ten account for about 2.8%. Germline V gene lookup returns CDR1 LNHDA and CDR2 SQIVND (reference sequence). The CDR3 has 14 residues. The V end was cut by 3 bases, the J end by 4 bases, with 12 bases between. The receptor was derived from a man aged 55 to 69 with acute or convalescent COVID-19. Specimen: peripheral blood. The chain uses TRBV19 and TRBJ1-2; D uncertain. In DNA form, the CDR3 reads TGTGCCAGTAGTATCCCAGGTCAGATCTATGGCTACACCTTC. It specifies CASSIPGQIYGYTF.